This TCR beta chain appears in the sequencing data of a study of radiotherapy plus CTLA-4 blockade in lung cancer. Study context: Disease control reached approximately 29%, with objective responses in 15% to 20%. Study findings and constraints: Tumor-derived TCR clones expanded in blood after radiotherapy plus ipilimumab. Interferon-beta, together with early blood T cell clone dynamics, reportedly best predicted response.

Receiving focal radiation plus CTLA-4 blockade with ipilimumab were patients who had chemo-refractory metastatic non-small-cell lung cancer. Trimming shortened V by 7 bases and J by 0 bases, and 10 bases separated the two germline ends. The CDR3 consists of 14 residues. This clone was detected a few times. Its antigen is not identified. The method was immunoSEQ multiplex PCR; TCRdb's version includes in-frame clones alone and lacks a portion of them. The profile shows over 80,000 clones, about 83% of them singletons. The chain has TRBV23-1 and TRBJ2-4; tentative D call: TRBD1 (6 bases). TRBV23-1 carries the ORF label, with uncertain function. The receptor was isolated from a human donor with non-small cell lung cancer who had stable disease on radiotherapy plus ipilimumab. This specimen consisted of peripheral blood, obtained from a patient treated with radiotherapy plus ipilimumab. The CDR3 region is CASTQGLAKNIQYF. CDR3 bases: TGCGCCAGCACTCAGGGGTTAGCCAAAAACATTCAGTACTTC.